These T cell receptor beta chains were read from a single sample in a study of cytomegalovirus exposure and HLA in healthy donors. Generated by immunoSEQ multiplex PCR, the TCRdb table keeps only in-frame clones and is missing some. Here the sample spans under 170,000 clones, 70% to 80% being singletons. The sample consisted of PBMCs. All receptors derive from a human donor in good health. CDR3s include the opening cysteine and the closing phenylalanine or tryptophan. D genes are given only for firm matches. Only some rows state a clone size, as once, few, many or a class for expanded clones.

TRBV7-3	TRBJ1-5	NA	NA	TGTGCCAGCAGCCAACAGGGAGGGGGTCAGCCCCAGCATTTT	CASSQQGGGQPQHF
TRBV11-2	TRBJ2-1	NA	TRBD2	TGTGCCAGCAGCCCAATCAGACTAGCGGTCTACAATGAGCAGTTCTTC	CASSPIRLAVYNEQFF
TRBV15	TRBJ2-5	NA	TRBD2	TGTGCCACCAGCAGACGACTGGGACTAGCGAGGGAGACCCAGTACTTC	CATSRRLGLARETQYF
TRBV4-1	TRBJ1-1	NA	TRBD1	TGCGCCAGCAGCCATCGACAGGGGTTGAACACTGAAGCTTTCTTT	CASSHRQGLNTEAFF
TRBV27	TRBJ1-5	NA	TRBD1	TGTGCCAGCAGTCCATACGGGACAGGGGGCGGTCAGCCCCAGCATTTT	CASSPYGTGGGQPQHF
TRBV5-1	TRBJ2-1	NA	TRBD2	TGCGCCAGCAGCCTAGCGGGGGGGGACTACAATGAGCAGTTCTTC	CASSLAGGDYNEQFF
TRBV27	TRBJ1-4	NA	NA	TGTGCCAGCAGGAGCACCGGGGCAACTAATGAAAAACTGTTTTTT	CASRSTGATNEKLFF
TRBV28	TRBJ2-1	NA	NA	TGTGCCAGCACCCCACCTGTCCCGAGCTCCAATGAGCAGTTCTTC	CASTPPVPSSNEQFF
TRBV28	TRBJ1-5	NA	NA	TGTGCCAGCAGCCCACCGACTAATCGTGCAGAGACTTATAGCAATCAGCCCCAGCATTTT	CASSPPTNRAETYSNQPQHF
TRBV5-1	TRBJ1-2	NA	TRBD1	TGCGCCAGCAGCTTGGATACCACAGGGGGCGCGTTTGGCTACACCTTC	CASSLDTTGGAFGYTF
TRBV6-1	TRBJ1-1	NA	NA	TGTGCTTCCAGGGAAAGTACTGAAGCTTTCTTT	CASRESTEAFF
TRBV15	TRBJ2-7	once	NA	TGTGCCACCAGCAGAGAGAATGGGGGGTACGAGCAGTACTTC	CATSRENGGYEQYF
TRBV9	TRBJ2-1	NA	NA	TGTGCCAGCAGCGCGGACTCAAATCACTACAATGAGCAGTTCTTC	CASSADSNHYNEQFF
TRBV4-1	TRBJ2-2	NA	NA	TGCGCCAGCAGCCAAGGACGGTCGCTAGGGAACACCGGGGAGCTGTTTTTT	CASSQGRSLGNTGELFF
TRBV7-9	TRBJ2-7	few	NA	TGTGCCAGCAGCTTAATCAGTAGCTCCGAGCAGTACTTC	CASSLISSSEQYF
TRBV7-2	TRBJ2-1	NA	TRBD2	TGTGCCAGCAGCCCGGTGGGAACTAGCGGGAGATGGGATGAGCAGTTCTTC	CASSPVGTSGRWDEQFF